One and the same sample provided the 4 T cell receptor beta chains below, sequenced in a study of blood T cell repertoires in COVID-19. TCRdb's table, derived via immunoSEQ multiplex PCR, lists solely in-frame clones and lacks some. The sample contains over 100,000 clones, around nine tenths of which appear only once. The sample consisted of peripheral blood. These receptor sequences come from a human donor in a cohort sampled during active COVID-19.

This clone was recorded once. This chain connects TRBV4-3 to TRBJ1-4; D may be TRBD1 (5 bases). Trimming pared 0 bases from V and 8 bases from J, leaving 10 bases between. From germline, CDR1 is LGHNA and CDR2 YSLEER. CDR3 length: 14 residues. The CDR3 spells CASSQDGRAEKLFF. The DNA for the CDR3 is TGCGCCAGCAGCCAAGATGGCAGGGCCGAAAAACTGTTTTTT.

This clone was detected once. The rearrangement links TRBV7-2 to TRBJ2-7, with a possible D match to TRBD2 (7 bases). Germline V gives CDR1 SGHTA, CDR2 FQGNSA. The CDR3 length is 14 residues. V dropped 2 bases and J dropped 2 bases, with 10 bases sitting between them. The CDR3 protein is CASSLREGAYEQYF. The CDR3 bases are TGTGCCAGCAGCTTAAGGGAGGGGGCCTACGAGCAGTACTTC.

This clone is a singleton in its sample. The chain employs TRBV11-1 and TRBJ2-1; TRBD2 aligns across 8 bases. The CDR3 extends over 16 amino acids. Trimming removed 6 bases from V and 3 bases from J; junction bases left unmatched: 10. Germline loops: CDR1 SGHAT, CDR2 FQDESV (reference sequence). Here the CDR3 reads CASSLSPGGDYNEQFF. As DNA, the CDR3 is TGTGCCAGCAGTCTGAGCCCGGGGGGGGACTACAATGAGCAGTTCTTC.

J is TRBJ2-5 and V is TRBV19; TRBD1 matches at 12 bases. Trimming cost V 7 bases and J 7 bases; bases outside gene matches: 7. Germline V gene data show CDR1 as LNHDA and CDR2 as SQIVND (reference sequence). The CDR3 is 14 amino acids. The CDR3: CASMGQGAGWTQYF. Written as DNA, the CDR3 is TGTGCCAGTATGGGACAGGGGGCGGGTTGGACCCAGTACTTC.